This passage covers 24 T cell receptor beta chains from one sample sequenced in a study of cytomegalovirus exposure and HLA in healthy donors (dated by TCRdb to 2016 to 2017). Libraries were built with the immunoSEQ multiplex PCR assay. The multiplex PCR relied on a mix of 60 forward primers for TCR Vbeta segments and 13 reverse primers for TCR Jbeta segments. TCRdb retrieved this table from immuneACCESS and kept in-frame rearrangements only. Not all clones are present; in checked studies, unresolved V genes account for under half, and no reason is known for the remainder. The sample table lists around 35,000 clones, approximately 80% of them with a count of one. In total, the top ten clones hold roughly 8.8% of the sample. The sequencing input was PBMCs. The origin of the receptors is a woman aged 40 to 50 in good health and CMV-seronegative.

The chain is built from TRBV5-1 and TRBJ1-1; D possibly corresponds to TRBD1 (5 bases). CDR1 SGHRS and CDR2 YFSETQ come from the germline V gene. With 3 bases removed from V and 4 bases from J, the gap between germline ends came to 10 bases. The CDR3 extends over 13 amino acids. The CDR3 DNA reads TGCGCCAGCAGCTGGGACGGGGGCACTGAAGCTTTCTTT. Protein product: CASSWDGGTEAFF.

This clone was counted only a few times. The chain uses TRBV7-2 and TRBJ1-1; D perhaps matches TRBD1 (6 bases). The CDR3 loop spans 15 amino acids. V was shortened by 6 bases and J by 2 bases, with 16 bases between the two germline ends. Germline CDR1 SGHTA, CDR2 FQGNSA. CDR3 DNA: TGTGCCAGCAGACCCAATCTACAGGGTAACACTGAAGCTTTCTTT. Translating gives CASRPNLQGNTEAFF.

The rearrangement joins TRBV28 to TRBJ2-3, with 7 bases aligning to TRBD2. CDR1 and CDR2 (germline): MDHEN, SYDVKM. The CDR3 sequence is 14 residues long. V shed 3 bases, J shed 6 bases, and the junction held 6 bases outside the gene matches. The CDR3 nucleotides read TGTGCCAGCAGTTTTTTCAGGGAGGGGGATACGCAGTATTTT. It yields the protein CASSFFREGDTQYF.

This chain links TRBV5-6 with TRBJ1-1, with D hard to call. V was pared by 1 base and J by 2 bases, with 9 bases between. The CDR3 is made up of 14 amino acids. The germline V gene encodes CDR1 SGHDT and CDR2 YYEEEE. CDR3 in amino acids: CASSLLAGNTEAFF. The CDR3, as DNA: TGTGCCAGCAGCTTGTTGGCGGGCAACACTGAAGCTTTCTTT.

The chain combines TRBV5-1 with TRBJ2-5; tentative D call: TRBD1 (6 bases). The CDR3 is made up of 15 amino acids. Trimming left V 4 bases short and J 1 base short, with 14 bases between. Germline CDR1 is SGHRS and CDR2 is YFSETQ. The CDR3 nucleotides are TGCGCCAGCAGCCGGGACATCGGCCCCCAAGAGACCCAGTACTTC. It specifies CASSRDIGPQETQYF.

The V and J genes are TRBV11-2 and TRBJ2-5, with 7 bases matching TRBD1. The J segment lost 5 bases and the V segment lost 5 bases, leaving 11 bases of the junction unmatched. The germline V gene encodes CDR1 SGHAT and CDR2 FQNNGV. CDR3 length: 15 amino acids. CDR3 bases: TGTGCCAGCAGCCCAAGAAGACAGGGTGGGGAGACCCAGTACTTC. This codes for CASSPRRQGGETQYF.

For the CDR3, the DNA is TGTGCCAGCACCGAAGATCGGGGAGGCTACACCTTC. It translates to CASTEDRGGYTF. The gene calls are TRBV2 and TRBJ1-2, with D hard to call. The CDR3 spans 12 residues. CDR1 and CDR2 from the germline V gene are SNHLY and FYNNEI. V was trimmed by 7 bases and J by 8 bases, leaving 14 bases between them. The full variable domain, in which reference TRBV2 and TRBJ1-2 provide the parts outside the CDR3, is EPEVTQTPSHQVTQMGQEVILRCVPISNHLYFYWYRQILGQKVEFLVSFYNNEISEKSEIFDDQFSVERPDGSNFTLKIRSTKLEDSAMYFCASTEDRGGYTFGSGTRLTVV.

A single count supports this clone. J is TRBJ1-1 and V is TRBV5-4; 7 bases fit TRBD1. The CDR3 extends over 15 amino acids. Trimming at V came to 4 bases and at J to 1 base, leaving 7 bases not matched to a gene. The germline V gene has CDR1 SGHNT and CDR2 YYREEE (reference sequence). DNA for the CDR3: TGTGCCAGCAGCCCTCGGACAGGTCAGAACACTGAAGCTTTCTTT. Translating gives CASSPRTGQNTEAFF.

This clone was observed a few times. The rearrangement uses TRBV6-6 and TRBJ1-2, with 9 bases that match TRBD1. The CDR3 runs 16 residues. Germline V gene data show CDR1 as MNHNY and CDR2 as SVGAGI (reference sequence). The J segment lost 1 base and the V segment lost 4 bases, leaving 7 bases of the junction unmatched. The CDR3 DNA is TGTGCCAGCAGTTTAGGACAGGGGTGGGGTAACTATGGCTACACCTTC. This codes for CASSLGQGWGNYGYTF.

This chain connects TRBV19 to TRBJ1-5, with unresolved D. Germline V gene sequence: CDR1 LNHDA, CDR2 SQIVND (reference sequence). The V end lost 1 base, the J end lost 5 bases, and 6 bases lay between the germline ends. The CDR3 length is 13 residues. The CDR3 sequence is CASSIGIDQPQHF. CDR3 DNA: TGTGCCAGTAGTATAGGAATAGATCAGCCCCAGCATTTT. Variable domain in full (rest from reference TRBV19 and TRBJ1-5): DGGITQSPKYLFRKEGQNVTLSCEQNLNHDAMYWYRQDPGQGLRLIYYSQIVNDFQKGDIAEGYSVSREKKESFPLTVTSAQKNPTAFYLCASSIGIDQPQHFGDGTRLSIL.

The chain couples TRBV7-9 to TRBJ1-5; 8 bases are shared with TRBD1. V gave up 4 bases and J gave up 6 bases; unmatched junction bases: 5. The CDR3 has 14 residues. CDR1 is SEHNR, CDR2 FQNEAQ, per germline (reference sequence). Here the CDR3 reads CASSSDRAGQPQHF. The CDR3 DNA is TGTGCCAGCAGCTCGGACAGGGCCGGTCAGCCCCAGCATTTT.

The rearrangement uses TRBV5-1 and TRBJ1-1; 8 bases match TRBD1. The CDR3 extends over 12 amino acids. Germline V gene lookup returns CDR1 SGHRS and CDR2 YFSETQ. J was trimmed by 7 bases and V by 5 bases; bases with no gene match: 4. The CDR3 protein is CASRTGQGEAFF. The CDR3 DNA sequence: TGCGCCAGCAGGACAGGACAGGGTGAAGCTTTCTTT.

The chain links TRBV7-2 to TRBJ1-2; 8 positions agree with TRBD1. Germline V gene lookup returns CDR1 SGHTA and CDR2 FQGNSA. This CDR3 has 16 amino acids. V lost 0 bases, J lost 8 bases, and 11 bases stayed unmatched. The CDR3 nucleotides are TGTGCCAGCAGCTTAGCGTCCGGGACAGGTACGCGGGGCTACACCTTC. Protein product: CASSLASGTGTRGYTF.

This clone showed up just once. The CDR3 coding sequence is TGCGCCAGCAGCCAAGCGTTTCTAGCGAGTTACAATGAGCAGTTCTTC. Translating it yields CASSQAFLASYNEQFF. The chain combines TRBV4-3 with TRBJ2-1, with TRBD2 as a possible D gene (6 bases). Trimming took off 1 base at V and 4 bases at J, with 14 bases between the two ends. Looked up from germline, CDR1 is LGHNA and CDR2 is YSLEER. The length of the CDR3 is 16 residues.

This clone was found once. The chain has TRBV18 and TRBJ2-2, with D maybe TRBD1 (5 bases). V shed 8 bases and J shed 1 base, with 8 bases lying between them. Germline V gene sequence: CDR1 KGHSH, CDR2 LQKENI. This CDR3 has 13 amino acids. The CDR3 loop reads CASLGQNTGELFF. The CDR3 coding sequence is TGTGCCAGCCTCGGACAGAACACCGGGGAGCTGTTTTTT.

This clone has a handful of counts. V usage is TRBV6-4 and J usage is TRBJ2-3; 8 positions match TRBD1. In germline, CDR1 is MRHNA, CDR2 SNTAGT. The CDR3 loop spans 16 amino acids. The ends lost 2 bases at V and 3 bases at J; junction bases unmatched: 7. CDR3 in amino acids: CASSDSGTGGTDTQYF. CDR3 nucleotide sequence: TGTGCCAGCAGTGACAGTGGGACAGGCGGAACAGATACGCAGTATTTT.

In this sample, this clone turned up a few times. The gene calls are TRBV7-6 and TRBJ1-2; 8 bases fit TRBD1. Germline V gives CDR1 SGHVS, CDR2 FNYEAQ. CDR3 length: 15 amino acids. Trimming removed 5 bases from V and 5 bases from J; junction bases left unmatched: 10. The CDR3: CASSPQGAARYGYTF. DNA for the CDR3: TGTGCCAGCAGCCCCCAGGGGGCTGCTAGGTATGGCTACACCTTC.

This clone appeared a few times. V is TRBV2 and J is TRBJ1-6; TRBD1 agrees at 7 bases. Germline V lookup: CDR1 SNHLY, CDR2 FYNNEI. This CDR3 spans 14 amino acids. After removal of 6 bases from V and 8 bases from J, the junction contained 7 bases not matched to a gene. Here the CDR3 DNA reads TGTGCCAGCAGGGGCCGACAGGGAGATTCACCCCTCCACTTT. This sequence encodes CASRGRQGDSPLHF.

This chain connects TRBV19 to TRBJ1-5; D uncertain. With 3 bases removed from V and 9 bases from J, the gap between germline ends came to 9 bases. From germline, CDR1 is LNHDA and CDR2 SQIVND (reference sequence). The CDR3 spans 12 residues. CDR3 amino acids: CASSIAAWPQHF. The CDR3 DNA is TGTGCCAGTAGTATTGCGGCATGGCCCCAGCATTTT. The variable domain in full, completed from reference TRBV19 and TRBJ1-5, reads DGGITQSPKYLFRKEGQNVTLSCEQNLNHDAMYWYRQDPGQGLRLIYYSQIVNDFQKGDIAEGYSVSREKKESFPLTVTSAQKNPTAFYLCASSIAAWPQHFGDGTRLSIL.

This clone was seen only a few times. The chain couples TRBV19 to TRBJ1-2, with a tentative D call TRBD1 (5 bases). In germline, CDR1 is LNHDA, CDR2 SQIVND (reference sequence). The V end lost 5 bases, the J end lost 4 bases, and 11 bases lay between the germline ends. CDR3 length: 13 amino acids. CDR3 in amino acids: CASSLQGTYGYTF. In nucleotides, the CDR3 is TGTGCCAGTAGTCTCCAGGGTACCTATGGCTACACCTTC.

This CDR3 reads CASSLDAGFYYGYTF. CDR3 sequence (DNA): TGTGCCAGCAGCTTGGACGCAGGCTTCTACTATGGCTACACCTTC. The chain is built from TRBV5-8 and TRBJ1-2; no reliable D call. This CDR3 has 15 amino acids. With 0 bases removed from V and 3 bases from J, the gap between germline ends came to 12 bases. Germline values: CDR1 SGHTS, CDR2 YDEGEE.

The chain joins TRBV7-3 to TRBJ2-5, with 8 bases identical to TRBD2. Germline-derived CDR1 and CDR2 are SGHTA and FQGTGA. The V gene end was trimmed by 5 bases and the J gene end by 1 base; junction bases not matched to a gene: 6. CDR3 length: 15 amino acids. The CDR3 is CASSHVAGSQETQYF. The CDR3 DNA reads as TGTGCCAGCAGCCACGTAGCGGGGAGCCAAGAGACCCAGTACTTC.

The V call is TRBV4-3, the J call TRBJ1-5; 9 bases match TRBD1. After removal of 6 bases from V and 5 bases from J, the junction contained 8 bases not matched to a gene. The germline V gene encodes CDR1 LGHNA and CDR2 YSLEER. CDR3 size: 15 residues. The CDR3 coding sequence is TGCGCCAGCAGTCCGGGGACAGGGTTTGATCAGCCCCAGCATTTT. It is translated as CASSPGTGFDQPQHF.

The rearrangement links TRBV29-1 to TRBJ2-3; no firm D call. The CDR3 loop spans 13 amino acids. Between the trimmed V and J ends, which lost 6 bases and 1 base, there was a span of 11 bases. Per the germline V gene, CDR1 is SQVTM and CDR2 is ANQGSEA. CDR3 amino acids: CSVSRSGTDTQYF. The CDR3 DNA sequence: TGCAGCGTGTCTAGGTCGGGCACAGATACGCAGTATTTT.